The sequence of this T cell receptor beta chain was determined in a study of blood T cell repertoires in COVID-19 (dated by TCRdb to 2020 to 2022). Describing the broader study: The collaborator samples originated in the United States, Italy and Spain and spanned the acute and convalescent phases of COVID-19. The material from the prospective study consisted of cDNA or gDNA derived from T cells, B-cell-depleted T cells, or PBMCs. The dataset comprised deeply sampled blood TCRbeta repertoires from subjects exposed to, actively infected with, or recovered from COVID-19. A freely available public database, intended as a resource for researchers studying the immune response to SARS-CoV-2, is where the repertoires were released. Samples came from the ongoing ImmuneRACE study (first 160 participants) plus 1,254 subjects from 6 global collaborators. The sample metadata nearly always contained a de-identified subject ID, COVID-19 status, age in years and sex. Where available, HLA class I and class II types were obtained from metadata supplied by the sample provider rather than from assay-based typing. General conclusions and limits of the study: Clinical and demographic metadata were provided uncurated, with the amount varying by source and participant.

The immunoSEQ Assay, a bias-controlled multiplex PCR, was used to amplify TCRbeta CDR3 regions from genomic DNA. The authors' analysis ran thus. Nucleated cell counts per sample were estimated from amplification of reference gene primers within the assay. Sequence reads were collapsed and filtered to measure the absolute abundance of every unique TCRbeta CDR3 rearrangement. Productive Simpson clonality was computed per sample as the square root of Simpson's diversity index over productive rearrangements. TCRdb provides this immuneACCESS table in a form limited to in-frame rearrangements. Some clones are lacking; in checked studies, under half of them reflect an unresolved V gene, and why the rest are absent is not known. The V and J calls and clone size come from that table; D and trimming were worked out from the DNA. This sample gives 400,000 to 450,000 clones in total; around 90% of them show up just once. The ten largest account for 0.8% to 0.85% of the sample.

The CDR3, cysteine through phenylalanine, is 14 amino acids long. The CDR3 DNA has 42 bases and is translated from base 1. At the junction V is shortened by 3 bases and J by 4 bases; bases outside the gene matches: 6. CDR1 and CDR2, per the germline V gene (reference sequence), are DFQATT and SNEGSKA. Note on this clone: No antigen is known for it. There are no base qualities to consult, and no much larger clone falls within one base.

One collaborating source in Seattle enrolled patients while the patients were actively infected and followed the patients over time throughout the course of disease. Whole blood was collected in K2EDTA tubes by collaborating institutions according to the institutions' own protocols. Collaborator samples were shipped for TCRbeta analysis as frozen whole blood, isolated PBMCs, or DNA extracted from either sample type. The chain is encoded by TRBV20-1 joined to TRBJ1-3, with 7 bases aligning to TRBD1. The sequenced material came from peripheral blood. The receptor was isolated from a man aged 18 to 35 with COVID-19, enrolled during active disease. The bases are TGCAGTGCTAGTTTACAGGGGTACGGAAACACCATATATTTT. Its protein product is CSASLQGYGNTIYF.